This is a list of T cell receptor beta chains from one sample in a study of cytomegalovirus exposure and HLA in healthy donors. Assay: immunoSEQ multiplex PCR; the TCRdb copy retains only in-frame clones and omits some. The table records about 110,000 clones, about 75% of them present only once. Sequenced: PBMCs. The receptors derive from a male donor in good health and CMV-seropositive. Both conserved end residues are part of each CDR3. The D gene is left open where the match is weak. A row's size may be missing; if present it is once, few, many or a size class.

clone size: -
V gene: TRBV15
J gene: TRBJ2-5
D gene: -
CDR3 DNA: TGTGCCACCAGCAGAGATAGATCCGGAGAGACCCAGTACTTC
CDR3 protein: CATSRDRSGETQYF

clone size: -
V gene: TRBV29-1
J gene: TRBJ2-3
D gene: -
CDR3 DNA: TGCAGCGTTGGGGGCACGGAGAGGACGCAGTATTTT
CDR3 protein: CSVGGTERTQYF

clone size: -
V gene: TRBV19
J gene: TRBJ2-7
D gene: -
CDR3 DNA: TGTGCCAGTAGTTATCAGGGCAGCTACGAGCAGTACTTC
CDR3 protein: CASSYQGSYEQYF

clone size: -
V gene: TRBV6-5
J gene: TRBJ1-4
D gene: TRBD1
CDR3 DNA: TGTGCCAGCAGTTCGGGACAGCCTAATGAAAAACTGTTTTTT
CDR3 protein: CASSSGQPNEKLFF

clone size: -
V gene: TRBV19
J gene: TRBJ1-1
D gene: -
CDR3 DNA: TGTGCCAGTAGTATGGGGGGGGCAGGGAACACTGAAGCTTTCTTT
CDR3 protein: CASSMGGAGNTEAFF

clone size: few
V gene: TRBV4-3
J gene: TRBJ2-3
D gene: -
CDR3 DNA: TGCGCCAGCAGCCAAGAATATGGCACAGATACGCAGTATTTT
CDR3 protein: CASSQEYGTDTQYF

clone size: -
V gene: TRBV4-2
J gene: TRBJ1-2
D gene: TRBD1
CDR3 DNA: TGTGCCAGCAGCCACGAAACCCGACAGGGGGATCCTGGCTACACCTTC
CDR3 protein: CASSHETRQGDPGYTF

clone size: -
V gene: TRBV2
J gene: TRBJ1-5
D gene: TRBD1
CDR3 DNA: TGTGCCAGCGGGACAGAAAATCAGCCCCAGCATTTT
CDR3 protein: CASGTENQPQHF

clone size: -
V gene: TRBV29-1
J gene: TRBJ1-1
D gene: -
CDR3 DNA: TGCAGCACTCGCGTCCGTGAAGCTTTCTTT
CDR3 protein: CSTRVREAFF

clone size: -
V gene: TRBV7-3
J gene: TRBJ1-5
D gene: TRBD1
CDR3 DNA: TGTGCCAGCAGCTTAGGGGGGACAGCTATCAGCAACCAGCATTTT
CDR3 protein: CASSLGGTAISNQHF

clone size: few
V gene: TRBV27
J gene: TRBJ1-1
D gene: TRBD1
CDR3 DNA: TGTGCCAGCAGAGATACAGGGGGCACTGAAGCTTTCTTT
CDR3 protein: CASRDTGGTEAFF

clone size: -
V gene: TRBV9
J gene: TRBJ2-2
D gene: TRBD1
CDR3 DNA: TGTGCCAGCAGCATGGGACAGTCGAACACCGGGGAGCTGTTTTTT
CDR3 protein: CASSMGQSNTGELFF

clone size: -
V gene: TRBV28
J gene: TRBJ1-3
D gene: -
CDR3 DNA: TGTGCCAGCAGGGGCAGAACATTCTCTGGAAACACCATATATTTT
CDR3 protein: CASRGRTFSGNTIYF

clone size: -
V gene: TRBV9
J gene: TRBJ1-6
D gene: -
CDR3 DNA: TGTGCCAGCAGCTCCCGCTCTAGAGGATTTAATTCACCCCTCCACTTT
CDR3 protein: CASSSRSRGFNSPLHF

clone size: few
V gene: TRBV6-1
J gene: TRBJ2-7
D gene: -
CDR3 DNA: TGTGCCAGCAGTGAAAACGGGAACTACGAGCAGTACTTC
CDR3 protein: CASSENGNYEQYF

clone size: -
V gene: TRBV7-9
J gene: TRBJ2-7
D gene: -
CDR3 DNA: TGTGCCAGCAGCTTAGGGGGGGACAGCTCCCCCTACGAGCAGTACTTC
CDR3 protein: CASSLGGDSSPYEQYF

clone size: -
V gene: TRBV28
J gene: TRBJ2-2
D gene: -
CDR3 DNA: TGTGCCAGCAGTCCAAACCCGGGGATGCACACCGGGGAGCTGTTTTTT
CDR3 protein: CASSPNPGMHTGELFF

clone size: -
V gene: TRBV4-2
J gene: TRBJ1-6
D gene: -
CDR3 DNA: TGTGCCAGCAGCCAAGATCTACGGGTCTATAATTCACCCCTCCACTTT
CDR3 protein: CASSQDLRVYNSPLHF

clone size: -
V gene: TRBV29-1
J gene: TRBJ2-7
D gene: TRBD2
CDR3 DNA: TGCAGCGTAGCCGGGACTAGCGGGACCAGCGAGCAGTACTTC
CDR3 protein: CSVAGTSGTSEQYF

clone size: -
V gene: TRBV7-3
J gene: TRBJ2-3
D gene: -
CDR3 DNA: TGTGCCAGCAGCTTAACGGGGGCACGCACAGATACGCAGTATTTT
CDR3 protein: CASSLTGARTDTQYF

clone size: once
V gene: TRBV5-4
J gene: TRBJ2-1
D gene: TRBD2
CDR3 DNA: TGTGCCAGCAACACCGGCGGGAGATCCTACAATGAGCAGTTCTTC
CDR3 protein: CASNTGGRSYNEQFF

clone size: few
V gene: TRBV4-2
J gene: TRBJ2-5
D gene: TRBD2
CDR3 DNA: TGTGCCAGCAGCCAAGCGGGGGGGGGAGAGACCCAGTACTTC
CDR3 protein: CASSQAGGGETQYF

clone size: -
V gene: TRBV5-4
J gene: TRBJ2-6
D gene: -
CDR3 DNA: TGTGCCAGCAGCTTGGGACACTCTGGGGCCAACGTCCTGACTTTC
CDR3 protein: CASSLGHSGANVLTF

clone size: -
V gene: TRBV28
J gene: TRBJ1-1
D gene: -
CDR3 DNA: TGTGCCAGCAGCCCACCCTTTTCAGGGGCGAAAGCTTTCTTT
CDR3 protein: CASSPPFSGAKAFF

clone size: few
V gene: TRBV15
J gene: TRBJ2-3
D gene: -
CDR3 DNA: TGTGCCACCAGCAGAGATCGTGATACGCAGTATTTT
CDR3 protein: CATSRDRDTQYF

clone size: many
V gene: TRBV4-1
J gene: TRBJ2-1
D gene: TRBD2
CDR3 DNA: TGCGCCAGCAGCCAAGAGTCCGCTAGCGGGGGACCCACCAATGAGCAGTTCTTC
CDR3 protein: CASSQESASGGPTNEQFF

clone size: once
V gene: TRBV7-2
J gene: TRBJ2-7
D gene: TRBD2
CDR3 DNA: TGTGCCAGCAGCCCTATAGCGGGAGCTGGCGAGCAGTACTTC
CDR3 protein: CASSPIAGAGEQYF

clone size: -
V gene: TRBV10-2
J gene: TRBJ1-2
D gene: -
CDR3 DNA: TGCGCCAGCAGAGACTCTGGCGTTAACTATGGCTACACCTTC
CDR3 protein: CASRDSGVNYGYTF

clone size: medium-sized
V gene: TRBV6-5
J gene: TRBJ1-1
D gene: -
CDR3 DNA: TGTGCCAGCAGTTACTTAGACAGCCCTCTCACTGAAGCTTTCTTT
CDR3 protein: CASSYLDSPLTEAFF